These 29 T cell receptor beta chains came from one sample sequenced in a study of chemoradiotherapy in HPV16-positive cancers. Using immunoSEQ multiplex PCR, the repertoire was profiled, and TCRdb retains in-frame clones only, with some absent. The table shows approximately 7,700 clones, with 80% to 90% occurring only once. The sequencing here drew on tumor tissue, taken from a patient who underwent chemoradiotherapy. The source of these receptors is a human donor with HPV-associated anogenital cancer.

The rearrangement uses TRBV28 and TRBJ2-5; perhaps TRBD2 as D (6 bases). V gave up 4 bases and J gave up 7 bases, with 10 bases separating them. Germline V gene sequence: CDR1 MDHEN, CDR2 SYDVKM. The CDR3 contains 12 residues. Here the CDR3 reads CASSSRRGTQYF. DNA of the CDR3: TGTGCCAGCAGTTCCCGGAGGGGGACCCAGTACTTC.

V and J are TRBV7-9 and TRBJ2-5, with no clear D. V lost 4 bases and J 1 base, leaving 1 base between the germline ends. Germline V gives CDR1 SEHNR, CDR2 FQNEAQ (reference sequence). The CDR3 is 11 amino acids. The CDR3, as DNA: TGTGCCAGCAGCTCCCAAGAGACCCAGTACTTC. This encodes CASSSQETQYF. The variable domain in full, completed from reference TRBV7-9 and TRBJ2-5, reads DTGVSQNPRHKITKRGQNVTFRCDPISEHNRLYWYRQTLGQGPEFLTYFQNEAQLEKSRLLSDRFSAERPKGSFSTLEIQRTEQGDSAMYLCASSSQETQYFGPGTRLLVL.

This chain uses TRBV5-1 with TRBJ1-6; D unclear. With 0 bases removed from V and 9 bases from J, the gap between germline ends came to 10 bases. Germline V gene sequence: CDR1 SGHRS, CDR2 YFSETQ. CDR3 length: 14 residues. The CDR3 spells CASSLGGEASPLHF. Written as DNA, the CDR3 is TGCGCCAGCAGCTTGGGTGGGGAAGCTTCACCCCTCCACTTT.

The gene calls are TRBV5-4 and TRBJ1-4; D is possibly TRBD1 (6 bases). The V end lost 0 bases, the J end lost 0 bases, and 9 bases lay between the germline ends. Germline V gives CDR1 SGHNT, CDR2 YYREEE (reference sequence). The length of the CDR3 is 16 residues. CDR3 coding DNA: TGTGCCAGCAGCTTGGGACAGGATGCAACTAATGAAAAACTGTTTTTT. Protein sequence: CASSLGQDATNEKLFF. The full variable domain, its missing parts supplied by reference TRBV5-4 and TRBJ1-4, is ETGVTQSPTHLIKTRGQQVTLRCSSQSGHNTVSWYQQALGQGPQFIFQYYREEENGRGNFPPRFSGLQFPNYSSELNVNALELDDSALYLCASSLGQDATNEKLFFGSGTQLSVL.

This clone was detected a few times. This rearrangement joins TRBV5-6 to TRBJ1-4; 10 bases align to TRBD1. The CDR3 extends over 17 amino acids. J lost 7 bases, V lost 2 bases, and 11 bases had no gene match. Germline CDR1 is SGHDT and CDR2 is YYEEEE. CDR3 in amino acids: CASSFSRSGTGAEKLFF. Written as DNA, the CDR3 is TGTGCCAGCAGCTTTTCACGATCCGGGACAGGGGCTGAAAAACTGTTTTTT.

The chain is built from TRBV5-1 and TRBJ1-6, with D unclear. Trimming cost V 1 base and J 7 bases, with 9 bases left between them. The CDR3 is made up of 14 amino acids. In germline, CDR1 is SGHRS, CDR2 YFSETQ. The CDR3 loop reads CASSLQDLNSPLHF. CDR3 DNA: TGCGCCAGCAGCTTGCAGGACTTGAATTCACCCCTCCACTTT.

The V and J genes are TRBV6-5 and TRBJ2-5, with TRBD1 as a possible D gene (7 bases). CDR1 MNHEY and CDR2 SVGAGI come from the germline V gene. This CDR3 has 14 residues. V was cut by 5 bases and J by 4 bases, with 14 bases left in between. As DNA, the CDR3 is TGTGCCAGCAGTATACAGGGGCGGGGAGAGACCCAGTACTTC. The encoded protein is CASSIQGRGETQYF.

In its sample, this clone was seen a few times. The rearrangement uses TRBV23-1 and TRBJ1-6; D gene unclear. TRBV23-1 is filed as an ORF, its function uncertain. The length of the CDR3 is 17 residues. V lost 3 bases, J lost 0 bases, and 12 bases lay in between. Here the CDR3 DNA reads TGCGCCAGCAGTCATCGGGAGGAAAGCTCCTATAATTCACCCCTCCACTTT. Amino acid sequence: CASSHREESSYNSPLHF.

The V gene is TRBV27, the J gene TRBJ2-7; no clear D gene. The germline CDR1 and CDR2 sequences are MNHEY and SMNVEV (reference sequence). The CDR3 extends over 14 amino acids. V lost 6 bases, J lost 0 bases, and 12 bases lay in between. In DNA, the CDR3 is TGTGCCAGCAGCCTGACCTGGAGCTCCTACGAGCAGTACTTC. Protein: CASSLTWSSYEQYF.

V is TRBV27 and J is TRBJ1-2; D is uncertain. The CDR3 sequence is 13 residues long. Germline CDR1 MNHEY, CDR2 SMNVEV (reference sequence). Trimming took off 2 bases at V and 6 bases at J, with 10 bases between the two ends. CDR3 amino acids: CASSLRQGNGYTF. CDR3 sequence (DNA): TGTGCCAGCAGTTTACGCCAAGGGAATGGCTACACCTTC.

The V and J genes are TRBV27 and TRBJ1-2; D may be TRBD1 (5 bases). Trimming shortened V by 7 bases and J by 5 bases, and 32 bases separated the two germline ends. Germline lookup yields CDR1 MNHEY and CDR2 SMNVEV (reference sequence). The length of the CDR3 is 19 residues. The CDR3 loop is CASTSKRGLGSGALYGYTF. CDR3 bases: TGTGCCAGCACTTCCAAAAGGGGTCTGGGAAGTGGGGCTTTGTATGGCTACACCTTC.

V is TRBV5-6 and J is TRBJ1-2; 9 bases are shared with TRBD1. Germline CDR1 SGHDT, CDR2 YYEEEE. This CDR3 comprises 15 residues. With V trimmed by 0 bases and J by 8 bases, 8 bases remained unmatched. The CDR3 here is CASSLAQGAQEGYTF. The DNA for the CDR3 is TGTGCCAGCAGCTTGGCACAGGGGGCGCAAGAAGGCTACACCTTC.

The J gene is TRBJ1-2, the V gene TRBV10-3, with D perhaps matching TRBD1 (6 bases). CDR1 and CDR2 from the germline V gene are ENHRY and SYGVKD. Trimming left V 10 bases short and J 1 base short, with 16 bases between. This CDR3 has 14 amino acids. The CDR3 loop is CANARGGSNYGYTF. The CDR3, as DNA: TGTGCCAACGCCAGAGGGGGTAGTAACTATGGCTACACCTTC.

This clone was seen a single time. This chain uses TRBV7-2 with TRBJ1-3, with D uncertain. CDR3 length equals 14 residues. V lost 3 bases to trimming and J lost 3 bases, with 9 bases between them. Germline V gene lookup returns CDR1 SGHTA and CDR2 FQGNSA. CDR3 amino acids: CASSFSAVGNTIYF. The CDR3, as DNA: TGTGCCAGCAGCTTTAGTGCGGTTGGAAACACCATATATTTT.

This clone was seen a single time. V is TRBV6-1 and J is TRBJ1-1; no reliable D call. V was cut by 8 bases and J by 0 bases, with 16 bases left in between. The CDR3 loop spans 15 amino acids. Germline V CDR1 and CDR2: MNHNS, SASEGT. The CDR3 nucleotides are TGTGCCAGCTCTCAAGTGGACGGGGTGAACACTGAAGCTTTCTTT. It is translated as CASSQVDGVNTEAFF.

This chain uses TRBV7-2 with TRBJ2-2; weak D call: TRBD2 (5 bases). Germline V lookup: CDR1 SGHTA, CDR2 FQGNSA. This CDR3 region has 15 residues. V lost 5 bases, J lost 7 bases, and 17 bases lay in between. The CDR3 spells CASSAGGMSYGELFF. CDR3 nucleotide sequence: TGTGCCAGCAGCGCCGGAGGCATGAGTTACGGGGAGCTGTTTTTT.

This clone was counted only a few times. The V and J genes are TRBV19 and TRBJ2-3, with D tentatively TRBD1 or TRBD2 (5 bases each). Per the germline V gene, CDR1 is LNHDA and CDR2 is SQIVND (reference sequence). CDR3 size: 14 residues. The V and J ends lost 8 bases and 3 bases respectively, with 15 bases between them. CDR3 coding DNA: TGTGCCAGTCGACCGGGACCGCGTACAGATACGCAGTATTTT. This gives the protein CASRPGPRTDTQYF.

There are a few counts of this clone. In nucleotides, the CDR3 is TGTGCCAGCAGTTTGCGGACAGGGAGTGGCTACACCTTC. It codes for CASSLRTGSGYTF. The chain combines TRBV2 with TRBJ1-2; 8 nucleotides align to TRBD1. The CDR3 runs 13 residues. CDR1 SNHLY and CDR2 FYNNEI come from the germline V gene. The V gene end was trimmed by 5 bases and the J gene end by 7 bases; junction bases not matched to a gene: 6.

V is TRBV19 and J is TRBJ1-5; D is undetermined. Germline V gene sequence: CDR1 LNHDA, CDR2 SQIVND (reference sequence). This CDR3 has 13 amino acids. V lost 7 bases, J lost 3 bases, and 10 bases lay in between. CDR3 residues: CASKVSDNQPQHF. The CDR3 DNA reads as TGTGCCAGTAAGGTTTCAGACAATCAGCCCCAGCATTTT.

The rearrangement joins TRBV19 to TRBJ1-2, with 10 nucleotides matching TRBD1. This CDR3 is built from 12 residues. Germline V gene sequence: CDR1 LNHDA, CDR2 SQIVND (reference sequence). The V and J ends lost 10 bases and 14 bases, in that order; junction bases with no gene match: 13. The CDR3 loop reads CATSEGQGPLTF. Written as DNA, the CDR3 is TGTGCCACCTCCGAGGGACAGGGGCCGCTAACCTTC.

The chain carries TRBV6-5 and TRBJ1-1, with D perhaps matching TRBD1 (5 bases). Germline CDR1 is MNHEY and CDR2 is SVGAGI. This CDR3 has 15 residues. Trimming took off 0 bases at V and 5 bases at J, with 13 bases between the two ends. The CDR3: CASSYSQAGRTEAFF. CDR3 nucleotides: TGTGCCAGCAGTTACTCCCAGGCAGGGCGGACTGAAGCTTTCTTT.

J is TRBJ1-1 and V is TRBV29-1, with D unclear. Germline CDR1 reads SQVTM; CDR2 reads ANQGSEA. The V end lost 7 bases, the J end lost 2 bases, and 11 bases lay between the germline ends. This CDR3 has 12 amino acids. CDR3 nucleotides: TGCAGCGGATCATCCGGTAACACTGAAGCTTTCTTT. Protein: CSGSSGNTEAFF.

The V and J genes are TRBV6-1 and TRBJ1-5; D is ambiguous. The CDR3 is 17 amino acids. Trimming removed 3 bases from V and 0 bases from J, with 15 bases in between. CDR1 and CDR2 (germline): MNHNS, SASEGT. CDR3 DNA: TGTGCCAGCAGTGAGGTTAGGCAGACAAATAGCAATCAGCCCCAGCATTTT. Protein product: CASSEVRQTNSNQPQHF.

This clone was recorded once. The CDR3 protein is CASSSLLGSGNTIYF. For the CDR3, the DNA is TGTGCCAGCAGCTCCCTGCTAGGGTCTGGAAACACCATATATTTT. The chain is built from TRBV9 and TRBJ1-3; D is uncertain. Trimming removed 4 bases from V and 1 base from J, with 12 bases in between. Germline V gene lookup returns CDR1 SGDLS and CDR2 YYNGEE. The CDR3 has 15 amino acids.

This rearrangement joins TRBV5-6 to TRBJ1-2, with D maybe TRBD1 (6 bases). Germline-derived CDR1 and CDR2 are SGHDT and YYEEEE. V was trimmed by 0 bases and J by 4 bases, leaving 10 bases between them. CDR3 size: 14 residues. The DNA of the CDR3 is TGTGCCAGCAGCTTGGCCAAGGGGGGCTATGGCTACACCTTC. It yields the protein CASSLAKGGYGYTF.

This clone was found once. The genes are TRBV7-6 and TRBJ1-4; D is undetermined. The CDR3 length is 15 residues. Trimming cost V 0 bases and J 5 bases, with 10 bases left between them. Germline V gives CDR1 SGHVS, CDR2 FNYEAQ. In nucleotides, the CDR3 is TGTGCCAGCAGCTTAGCGACGACTCTGAATGAAAAACTGTTTTTT. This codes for CASSLATTLNEKLFF. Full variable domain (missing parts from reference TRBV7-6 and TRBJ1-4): GAGVSQSPRYKVTKRGQDVALRCDPISGHVSLYWYRQALGQGPEFLTYFNYEAQQDKSGLPNDRFSAERPEGSISTLTIQRTEQRDSAMYRCASSLATTLNEKLFFGSGTQLSVL.

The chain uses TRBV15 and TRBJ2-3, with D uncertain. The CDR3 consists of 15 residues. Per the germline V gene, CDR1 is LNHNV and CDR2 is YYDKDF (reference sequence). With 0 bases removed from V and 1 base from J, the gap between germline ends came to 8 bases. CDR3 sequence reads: CATSRDLGGTDTQYF. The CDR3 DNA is TGTGCCACCAGCAGAGATCTTGGGGGCACAGATACGCAGTATTTT. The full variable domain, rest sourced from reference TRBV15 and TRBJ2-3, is DAMVIQNPRYQVTQFGKPVTLSCSQTLNHNVMYWYQQKSSQAPKLLFHYYDKDFNNEADTPDNFQSRRPNTSFCFLDIRSPGLGDTAMYLCATSRDLGGTDTQYFGPGTRLTVL.

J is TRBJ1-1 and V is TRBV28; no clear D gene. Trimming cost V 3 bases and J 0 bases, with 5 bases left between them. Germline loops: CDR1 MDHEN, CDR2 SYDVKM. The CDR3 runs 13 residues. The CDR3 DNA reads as TGTGCCAGCAGTTTTGAAATGAACACTGAAGCTTTCTTT. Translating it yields CASSFEMNTEAFF.

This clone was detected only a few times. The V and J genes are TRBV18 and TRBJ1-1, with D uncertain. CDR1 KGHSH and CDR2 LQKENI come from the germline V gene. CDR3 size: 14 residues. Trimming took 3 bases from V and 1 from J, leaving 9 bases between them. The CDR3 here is CASSPSSGNTEAFF. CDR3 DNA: TGTGCCAGCTCACCCTCGTCAGGGAACACTGAAGCTTTCTTT.